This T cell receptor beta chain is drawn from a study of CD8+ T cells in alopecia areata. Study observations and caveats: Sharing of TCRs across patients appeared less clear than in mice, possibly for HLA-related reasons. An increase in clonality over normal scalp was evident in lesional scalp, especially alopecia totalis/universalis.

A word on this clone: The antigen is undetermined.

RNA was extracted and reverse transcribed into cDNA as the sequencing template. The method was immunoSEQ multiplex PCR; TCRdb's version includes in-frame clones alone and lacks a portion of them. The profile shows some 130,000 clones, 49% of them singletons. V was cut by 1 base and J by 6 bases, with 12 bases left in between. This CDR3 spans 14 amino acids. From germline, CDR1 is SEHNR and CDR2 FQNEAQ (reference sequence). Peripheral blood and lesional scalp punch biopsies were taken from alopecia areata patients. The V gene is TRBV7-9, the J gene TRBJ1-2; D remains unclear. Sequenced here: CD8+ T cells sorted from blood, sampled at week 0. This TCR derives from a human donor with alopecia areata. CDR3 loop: CASSLEGDIDGYTF. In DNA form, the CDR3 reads TGTGCCAGCAGCTTAGAGGGCGACATTGATGGCTACACCTTC.